Listed below are T cell receptor beta chains from one sample, sequenced in a study of T cells after yellow fever vaccination. TCRdb re-analysed the 5' RACE reads in MiXCR, keeping a single row per CDR3 protein. This table has under 400,000 distinct CDR3 sequences, 11% appearing once. The material was PBMCs, obtained on the day of the first yellow fever vaccination. These receptors came from a man younger than 35 who received the YFV17D yellow fever vaccine. Both conserved end residues are part of each CDR3. The D gene is left open where the match is weak. Clone size is not always given. Where it is, it says once, few, many or a class for expanded clones.

D gene,clone size,V gene,J gene,CDR3 protein,CDR3 DNA
TRBD2,many,TRBV9,TRBJ2-3,CASSAAGSTDTQYF,TGTGCCAGCAGCGCAGCGGGATCTACAGATACGCAGTATTTT
NA,NA,TRBV6-5,TRBJ1-1,CASSYSSPGWDTEAFF,TGTGCCAGCAGTTACTCGTCGCCAGGGTGGGACACTGAAGCTTTCTTT
NA,few,TRBV6-2/TRBV6-3,TRBJ2-3,CASSLSDTDTQYF,TGTGCCAGCAGTTTGTCAGACACAGATACGCAGTATTTT
TRBD2,many,TRBV4-2,TRBJ2-1,CASSQDGAGVLNEQFF,TGTGCCAGCAGCCAAGATGGAGCGGGGGTTCTCAATGAGCAGTTCTTC
NA,NA,TRBV5-4,TRBJ2-2,CASRHDREAGELFF,TGTGCCAGCAGACATGACAGGGAGGCCGGGGAGCTGTTTTTT
NA,NA,TRBV19,TRBJ1-2,CASSSLYVSYGYTF,TGTGCCAGTAGTAGCCTGTATGTATCCTATGGCTACACCTTC
TRBD1,NA,TRBV6-2/TRBV6-3,TRBJ2-1,CASSYPPVRDRGYNEQFF,TGTGCCAGCAGTTACCCTCCAGTACGGGACAGGGGATACAATGAGCAGTTCTTC
NA,NA,TRBV4-2,TRBJ2-1,CASSQDPGPDEQFF,TGTGCCAGCAGCCAAGACCCAGGCCCGGATGAGCAGTTCTTC
NA,NA,TRBV9,TRBJ1-5,CASSVVRDPPNQPQHF,TGTGCCAGCAGCGTAGTAAGGGATCCCCCCAATCAGCCCCAGCATTTT
NA,few,TRBV12-3/TRBV12-4,TRBJ2-5,CASSSPRWETQYF,TGTGCCAGCAGTTCCCCCCGATGGGAGACCCAGTACTTC
NA,few,TRBV10-1,TRBJ2-3,CASSESPRSDQTQYF,TGCGCCAGCAGTGAGTCACCACGGTCCGATCAGACGCAGTATTTT
NA,few,TRBV5-1,TRBJ2-1,CASSQADSYNEQFF,TGCGCCAGCAGCCAGGCAGACAGCTACAATGAGCAGTTCTTC
NA,few,TRBV11-2,TRBJ1-3,CASTLRGYSGNTIYF,TGTGCCAGCACCCTAAGGGGGTACTCTGGAAACACCATATATTTT
NA,few,TRBV6-2/TRBV6-3,TRBJ1-1,CASRLTQGWTEAFF,TGTGCCAGCAGATTGACTCAGGGTTGGACTGAAGCTTTCTTT
NA,NA,TRBV12-3/TRBV12-4,TRBJ1-1,CASSGTNTEAFF,TGTGCCAGCAGTGGCACGAACACTGAAGCTTTCTTT
NA,few,TRBV20-1,TRBJ2-4,CSARREVKNIQYF,TGCAGTGCTAGGCGTGAGGTCAAAAACATTCAGTACTTC
NA,NA,TRBV6-1,TRBJ2-1,CASSIASSYNELFF,TGTGCCAGCAGTATAGCCAGCTCCTACAATGAGCTGTTCTTC
TRBD1,few,TRBV9,TRBJ2-2,CASSSLRGTGAGELFF,TGTGCCAGCAGCTCCCTCCGGGGGACAGGGGCCGGGGAGCTGTTTTTT
TRBD2,NA,TRBV7-9,TRBJ2-5,CASRVPSGATQYF,TGTGCCAGCAGGGTACCTAGCGGAGCGACCCAGTACTTC
TRBD1,NA,TRBV5-1,TRBJ2-3,CASSFGQARDTQYF,TGCGCCAGCAGCTTCGGACAGGCAAGAGATACGCAGTATTTT
NA,NA,TRBV5-1,TRBJ2-7,CASSLAGLVGHYEQYF,TGCGCCAGCAGCTTGGCCGGGTTGGTTGGCCACTACGAGCAGTACTTC
NA,few,TRBV6-1,TRBJ2-2,CASRKPTSYGELFF,TGTGCCAGCAGGAAACCCACTAGCTACGGGGAGCTGTTTTTT
TRBD2,few,TRBV12-3/TRBV12-4,TRBJ2-3,CASSFREGSSTDTQYF,TGTGCCAGCAGTTTCCGGGAGGGGTCTAGCACAGATACGCAGTATTTT
NA,few,TRBV7-3,TRBJ2-3,CASRSGLQGSQYF,TGTGCCAGCAGGTCAGGGCTTCAGGGATCGCAGTATTTT
NA,NA,TRBV5-1,TRBJ1-6,CASSLGWTADSPLHF,TGCGCCAGCAGCTTGGGCTGGACCGCGGATTCACCCCTCCACTTT
NA,many,TRBV12-3/TRBV12-4,TRBJ2-5,CASSFRGGETQYF,TGTGCCAGCAGTTTCCGTGGCGGTGAGACCCAGTACTTC
TRBD1,NA,TRBV4-1,TRBJ2-1,CASSHWDRATNEQFF,TGCGCCAGCAGCCACTGGGACAGAGCTACTAATGAGCAGTTCTTC
NA,NA,TRBV7-2,TRBJ1-5,CASSFLGGLNQPQHF,TGTGCCAGCAGCTTCCTCGGGGGCCTAAATCAGCCCCAGCATTTT
TRBD2,many,TRBV4-1,TRBJ2-1,CASSQAGGAYNEQFF,TGCGCCAGCAGCCAAGCGGGGGGGGCCTACAATGAGCAGTTCTTC
NA,NA,TRBV7-2,TRBJ2-2,CASRRGDRTGELFF,TGTGCCAGCCGGAGGGGGGACCGCACCGGGGAGCTGTTTTTT
TRBD2,NA,TRBV5-5,TRBJ2-3,CASSLDKRGTDTQYF,TGTGCCAGCAGCTTGGATAAGCGGGGGACGGATACGCAGTATTTT
NA,few,TRBV5-1,TRBJ1-5,CASSMNSNQPQHF,TGCGCCAGCAGTATGAATAGCAATCAGCCCCAGCATTTT
NA,few,TRBV19,TRBJ2-1,CASSISGSEQFF,TGTGCCAGTAGTATCTCAGGGAGTGAGCAGTTCTTC
NA,few,TRBV7-9,TRBJ1-3,CASSLVPDRSGNTIYF,TGTGCCAGCAGCTTAGTGCCTGATCGGTCTGGAAACACCATATATTTT
TRBD1,few,TRBV24-1,TRBJ2-5,CATSDTGGEETQYF,TGTGCCACCAGTGACACAGGGGGCGAAGAGACCCAGTACTTC
TRBD1,NA,TRBV5-1,TRBJ1-4,CASSLDRGPDEKLFF,TGCGCCAGCAGCTTGGACAGGGGGCCTGATGAAAAACTGTTTTTT
TRBD1,NA,TRBV29-1,TRBJ1-4,CSVVPGQGGEKLFF,TGCAGCGTTGTGCCCGGACAGGGAGGTGAAAAACTGTTTTTT
NA,NA,TRBV7-2,TRBJ2-5,CASSLANGATGYF,TGTGCCAGCAGCTTAGCGAACGGGGCGACAGGGTACTTC
NA,many,TRBV7-2,TRBJ1-6,CASSPGSSYNSPLHF,TGCGCCAGCAGCCCAGGGAGCTCCTATAATTCACCCCTCCACTTT
NA,few,TRBV7-3,TRBJ2-1,CASSLTQGSYNEQFF,TGTGCCAGCAGCTTAACGCAGGGGTCCTACAATGAGCAGTTCTTC
TRBD1,NA,TRBV4-1,TRBJ2-2,CASSTWTGANTGELFF,TGCGCCAGCAGCACTTGGACAGGAGCGAACACCGGGGAGCTGTTTTTT
TRBD1,many,TRBV6-1,TRBJ1-5,CASSKLRDRLNQPQHF,TGTGCCAGCAGTAAGCTCCGGGACAGACTCAATCAGCCCCAGCATTTT
NA,few,TRBV29-1,TRBJ2-3,CSVDYRFADTQYF,TGCAGCGTTGATTATAGGTTCGCAGATACGCAGTATTTT
NA,many,TRBV3-1,TRBJ2-3,CASSQLTWEGQGLAGSTDTQYF,TGTGCCAGCAGCCAACTAACTTGGGAGGGACAGGGCTTAGCGGGGTCCACAGATACGCAGTATTTT
NA,few,TRBV5-5,TRBJ1-5,CASSLLVYGNQPQHF,TGTGCCAGCAGCTTGCTGGTATACGGCAATCAGCCCCAGCATTTT
TRBD2,many,TRBV19,TRBJ2-5,CASSLSLAVQETQYF,TGTGCCAGTAGTTTATCCCTAGCGGTACAAGAGACCCAGTACTTC
NA,few,TRBV4-1,TRBJ2-1,CASSPQTSRRVEQFF,TGCGCCAGCAGCCCCCAGACCTCGCGGAGGGTTGAGCAGTTCTTC
NA,few,TRBV14,TRBJ2-7,CASSPGSEGMSYEQYF,TGTGCCAGCAGCCCGGGGTCGGAGGGGATGAGCTACGAGCAGTACTTC
TRBD1,NA,TRBV12-3/TRBV12-4,TRBJ1-1,CASKTRQGTTEAFF,TGTGCCAGCAAGACACGACAGGGGACGACTGAAGCTTTCTTT
NA,NA,TRBV5-1,TRBJ2-1,CARSSAPRPGVEQFF,TGCGCCAGATCGTCAGCGCCGAGGCCTGGGGTAGAGCAGTTCTTC
NA,NA,TRBV3-1,TRBJ1-2,CASSNGLGISYGYTF,TGTGCCAGCAGTAACGGGCTGGGAATTAGCTATGGCTACACCTTC
TRBD2,NA,TRBV10-2,TRBJ2-7,CASSGSLAGAYEQYF,TGCGCCAGCAGTGGGAGCCTAGCGGGGGCGTACGAGCAGTACTTC
NA,NA,TRBV5-1,TRBJ1-1,CSSSLTGTPNTEAFF,TGCTCCAGCAGCTTGACCGGGACACCCAACACTGAAGCTTTCTTT
TRBD2,few,TRBV19,TRBJ2-3,CASRSLRAGGSGDTQYF,TGTGCCAGTAGGAGCCTCCGAGCGGGGGGGTCGGGAGATACGCAGTATTTT
TRBD1,NA,TRBV2,TRBJ1-4,CASRDRTGPNEKLFF,TGTGCCAGCAGAGACCGGACAGGCCCTAATGAAAAACTGTTTTTT
TRBD1,few,TRBV11-2,TRBJ1-6,CASSLGRQGSSYNSPLHF,TGTGCCAGCAGCTTAGGCCGACAGGGGAGCTCCTATAATTCACCCCTCCACTTT
NA,NA,TRBV2,TRBJ1-5,CASASEFNQPQHF,TGTGCCAGCGCTTCGGAATTTAATCAGCCCCAGCATTTT
NA,many,TRBV29-1,TRBJ1-1,CSVRGFTEAFF,TGCAGCGTTCGGGGGTTCACTGAAGCTTTCTTT